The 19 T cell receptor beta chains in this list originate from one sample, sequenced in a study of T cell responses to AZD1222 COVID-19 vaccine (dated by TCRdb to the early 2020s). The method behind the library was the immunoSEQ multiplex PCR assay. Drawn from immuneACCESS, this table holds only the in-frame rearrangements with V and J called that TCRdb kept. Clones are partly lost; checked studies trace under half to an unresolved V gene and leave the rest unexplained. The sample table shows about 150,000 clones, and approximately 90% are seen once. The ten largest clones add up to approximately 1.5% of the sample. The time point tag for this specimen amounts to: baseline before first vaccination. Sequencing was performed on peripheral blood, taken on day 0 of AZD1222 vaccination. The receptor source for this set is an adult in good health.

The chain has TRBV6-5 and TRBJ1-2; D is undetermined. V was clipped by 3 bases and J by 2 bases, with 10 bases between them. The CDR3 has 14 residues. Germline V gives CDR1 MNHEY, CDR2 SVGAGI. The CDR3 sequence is CASSYRTENYGYTF. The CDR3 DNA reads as TGTGCCAGCAGTTATAGAACGGAGAACTATGGCTACACCTTC.

The CDR3 protein is CASSIPQLLYYGYTF. Here the CDR3 DNA reads TGTGCCAGTAGTATACCACAGCTCCTTTACTATGGCTACACCTTC. The J gene is TRBJ1-2, the V gene TRBV19; D gene uncertain. The germline V gene encodes CDR1 LNHDA and CDR2 SQIVND (reference sequence). The CDR3 contains 15 residues. The V end lost 2 bases, the J end lost 3 bases, and 13 bases lay between the germline ends.

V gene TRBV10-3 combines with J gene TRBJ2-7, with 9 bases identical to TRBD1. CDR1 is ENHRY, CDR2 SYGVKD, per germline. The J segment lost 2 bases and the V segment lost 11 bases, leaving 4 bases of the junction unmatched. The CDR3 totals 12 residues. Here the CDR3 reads CASGQGPYEQYF. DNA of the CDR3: TGTGCCTCTGGACAGGGGCCCTACGAGCAGTACTTC.

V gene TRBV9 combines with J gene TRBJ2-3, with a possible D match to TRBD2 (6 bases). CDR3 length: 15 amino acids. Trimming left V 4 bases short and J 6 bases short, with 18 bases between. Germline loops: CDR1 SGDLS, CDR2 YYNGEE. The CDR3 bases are TGTGCCAGCAGCAGTAGCGGCGGACCTGGGGATACGCAGTATTTT. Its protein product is CASSSSGGPGDTQYF.

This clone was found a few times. This CDR3 is CASSDEKTQWREGKSPLHF. CDR3 DNA sequence: TGTGCCAGCAGTGACGAAAAAACCCAGTGGAGAGAGGGTAAGTCACCCCTCCACTTT. The chain recombines TRBV6-4 with TRBJ1-6; D gene uncertain. The germline V and J ends were trimmed by 2 bases and 10 bases, with 27 bases remaining between them. This CDR3 has 19 residues. Per the germline V gene, CDR1 is MRHNA and CDR2 is SNTAGT.

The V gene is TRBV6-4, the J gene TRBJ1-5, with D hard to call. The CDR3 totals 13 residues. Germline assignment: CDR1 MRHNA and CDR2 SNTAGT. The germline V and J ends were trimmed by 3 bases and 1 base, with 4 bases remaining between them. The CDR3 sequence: CASSEGSNQPQHF. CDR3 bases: TGTGCCAGCAGTGAGGGGAGCAATCAGCCCCAGCATTTT.

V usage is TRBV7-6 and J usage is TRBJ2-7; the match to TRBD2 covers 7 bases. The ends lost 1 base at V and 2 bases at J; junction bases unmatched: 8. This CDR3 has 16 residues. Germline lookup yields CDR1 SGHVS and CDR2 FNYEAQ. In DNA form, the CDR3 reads TGTGCCAGCAGCTTAGGTCGGGACGGGAGGCCCTACGAGCAGTACTTC. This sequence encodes CASSLGRDGRPYEQYF.

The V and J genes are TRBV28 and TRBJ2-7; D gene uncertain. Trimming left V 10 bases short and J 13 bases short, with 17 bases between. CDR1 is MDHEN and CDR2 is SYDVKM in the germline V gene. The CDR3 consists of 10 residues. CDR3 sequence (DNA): TGTGCCACCAGCCACTTGGGCAGTTACTTC. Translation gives CATSHLGSYF.

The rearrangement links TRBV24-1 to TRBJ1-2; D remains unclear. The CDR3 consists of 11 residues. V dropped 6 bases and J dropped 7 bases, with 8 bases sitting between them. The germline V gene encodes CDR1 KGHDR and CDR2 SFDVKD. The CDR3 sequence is CATSTFTGYTF. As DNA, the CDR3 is TGTGCCACCAGTACCTTCACTGGCTACACCTTC.

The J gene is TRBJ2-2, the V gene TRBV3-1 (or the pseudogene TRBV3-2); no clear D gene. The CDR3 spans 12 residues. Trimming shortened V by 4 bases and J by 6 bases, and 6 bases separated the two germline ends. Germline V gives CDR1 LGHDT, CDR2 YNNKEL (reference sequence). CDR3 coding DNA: TGTGCCAGCAGCCCCATTCCCGGGGAGCTGTTTTTT. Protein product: CASSPIPGELFF.

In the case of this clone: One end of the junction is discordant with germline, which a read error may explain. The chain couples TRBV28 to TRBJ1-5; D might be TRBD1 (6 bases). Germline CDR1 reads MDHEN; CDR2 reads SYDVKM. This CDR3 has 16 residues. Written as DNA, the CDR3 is TGTGCCAACAGTTCAGGGGCCCCCCCAAGCAATCAGCCCCAGCATTTT. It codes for CANSSGAPPSNQPQHF. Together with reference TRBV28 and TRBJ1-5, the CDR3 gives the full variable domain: DVKVTQSSRYLVKRTGEKVFLECVQDMDHENMFWYRQDPGLGLRLIYFSYDVKMKEKGDIPEGYSVSREKKERFSLILESASTNQTSMYLCANSSGAPPSNQPQHFGDGTRLSIL.

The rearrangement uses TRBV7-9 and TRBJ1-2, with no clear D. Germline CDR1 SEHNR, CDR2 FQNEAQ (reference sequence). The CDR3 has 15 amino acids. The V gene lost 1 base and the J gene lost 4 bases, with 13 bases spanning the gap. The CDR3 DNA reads TGTGCCAGCAGCTTAGGGGCTCCGGAGGCCTATGGCTACACCTTC. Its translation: CASSLGAPEAYGYTF.

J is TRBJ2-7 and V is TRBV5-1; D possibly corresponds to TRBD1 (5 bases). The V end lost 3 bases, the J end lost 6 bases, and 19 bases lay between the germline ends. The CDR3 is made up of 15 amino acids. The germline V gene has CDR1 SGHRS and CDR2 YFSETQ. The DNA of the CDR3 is TGCGCCAGCAGCTCAAGCCCCCAGGGTAGGGGCGAGCAGTACTTC. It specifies CASSSSPQGRGEQYF. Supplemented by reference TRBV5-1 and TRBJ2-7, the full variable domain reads KAGVTQTPRYLIKTRGQQVTLSCSPISGHRSVSWYQQTPGQGLQFLFEYFSETQRNKGNFPGRFSGRQFSNSRSEMNVSTLELGDSALYLCASSSSPQGRGEQYFGPGTRLTVT.

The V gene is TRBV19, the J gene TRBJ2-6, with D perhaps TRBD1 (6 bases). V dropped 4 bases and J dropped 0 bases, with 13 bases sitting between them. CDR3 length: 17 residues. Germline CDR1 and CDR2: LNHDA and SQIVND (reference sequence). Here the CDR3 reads CASSTRQDSSGANVLTF. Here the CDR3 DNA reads TGTGCCAGTAGTACCCGACAGGATAGCTCTGGGGCCAACGTCCTGACTTTC.

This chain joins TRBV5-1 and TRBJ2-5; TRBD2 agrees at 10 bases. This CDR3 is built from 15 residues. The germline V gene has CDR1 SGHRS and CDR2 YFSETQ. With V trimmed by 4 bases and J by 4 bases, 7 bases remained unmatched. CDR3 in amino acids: CASSPVASGGETQYF. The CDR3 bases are TGCGCCAGCAGCCCGGTGGCTAGCGGGGGAGAGACCCAGTACTTC.

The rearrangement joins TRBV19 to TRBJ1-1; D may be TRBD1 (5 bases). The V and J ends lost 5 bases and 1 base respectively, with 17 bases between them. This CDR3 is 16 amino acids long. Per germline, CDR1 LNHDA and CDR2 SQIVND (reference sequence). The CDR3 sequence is CASSPPPGVGNTEAFF. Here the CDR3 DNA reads TGTGCCAGTAGTCCTCCTCCGGGGGTAGGGAACACTGAAGCTTTCTTT.

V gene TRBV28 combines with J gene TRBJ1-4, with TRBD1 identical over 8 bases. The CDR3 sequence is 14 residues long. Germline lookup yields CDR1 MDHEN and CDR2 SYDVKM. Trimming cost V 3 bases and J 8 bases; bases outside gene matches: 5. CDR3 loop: CASSFRQGREKLFF. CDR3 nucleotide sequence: TGTGCCAGCAGTTTCCGACAGGGGCGCGAAAAACTGTTTTTT.

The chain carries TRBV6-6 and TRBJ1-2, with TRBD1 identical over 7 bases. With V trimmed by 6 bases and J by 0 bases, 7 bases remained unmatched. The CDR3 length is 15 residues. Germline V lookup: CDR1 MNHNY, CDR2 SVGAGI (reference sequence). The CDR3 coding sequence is TGTGCCAGCAGGCCCGGAGGACAGGCTAACTATGGCTACACCTTC. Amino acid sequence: CASRPGGQANYGYTF.

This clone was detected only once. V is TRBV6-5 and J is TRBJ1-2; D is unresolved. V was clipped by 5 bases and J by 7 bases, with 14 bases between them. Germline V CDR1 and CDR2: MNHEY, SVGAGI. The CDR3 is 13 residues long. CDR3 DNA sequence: TGTGCCAGCAGTCGCCTACAAACCGGTGGCTACACCTTC. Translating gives CASSRLQTGGYTF.